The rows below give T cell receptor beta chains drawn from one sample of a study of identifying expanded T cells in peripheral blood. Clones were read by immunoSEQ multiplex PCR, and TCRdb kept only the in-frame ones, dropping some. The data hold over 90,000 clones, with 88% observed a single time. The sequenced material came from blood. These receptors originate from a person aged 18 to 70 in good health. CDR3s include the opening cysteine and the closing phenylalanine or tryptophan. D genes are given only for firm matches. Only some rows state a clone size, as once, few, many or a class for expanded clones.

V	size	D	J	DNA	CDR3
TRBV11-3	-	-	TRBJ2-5	TGTGCCAGCAGCTTCCCGACAGGCCAAGAGACCCAGTACTTC	CASSFPTGQETQYF
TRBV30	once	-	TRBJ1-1	TGTGCCTGGAGTGTCCTGACAGGCACTGAAGCTTTCTTT	CAWSVLTGTEAFF
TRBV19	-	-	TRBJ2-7	TGTGCCAGTAGTATCGCGGCGGAAGCCTACGAGCAGTACTTC	CASSIAAEAYEQYF
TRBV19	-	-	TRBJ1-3	TGTGCCAGTAGTGACCGGGTATCTGGAAACACCATATATTTT	CASSDRVSGNTIYF
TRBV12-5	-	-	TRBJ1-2	TGTGCTAGTGGTTTGGACCCTGGATATGGTGGCTACACCTTC	CASGLDPGYGGYTF
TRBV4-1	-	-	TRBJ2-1	TGCGCCAGCAGCCCTGGAGGGGGCGGGGAGCCGTACAATGAGCAGTTCTTC	CASSPGGGGEPYNEQFF
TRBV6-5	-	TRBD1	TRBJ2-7	TGTGCCAGCAGTTCGACAGGGGCCTACGAGCAGTACTTC	CASSSTGAYEQYF
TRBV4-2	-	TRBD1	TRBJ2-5	TGTGCCAGCAGCCCTTTAAAACAGGGGGCCTCAATTGAGACCCAGTACTTC	CASSPLKQGASIETQYF
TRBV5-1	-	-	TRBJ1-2	TGCGCCAGCAGCTTGGTCGGGGACCCGTCTTATGGCTACACCTTC	CASSLVGDPSYGYTF
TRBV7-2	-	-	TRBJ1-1	TGTGCCAGCAGCCTCCAGGGGTACATGAACACTGAAGCTTTCTTT	CASSLQGYMNTEAFF
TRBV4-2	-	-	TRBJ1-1	TGTGCCAGCAGCCCCCATCGGCAGGGGAACACTGAAGCTTTCTTT	CASSPHRQGNTEAFF
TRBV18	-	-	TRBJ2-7	TGTGCCAGCTCACCAGAATCCTACGAGCAGTACTTC	CASSPESYEQYF
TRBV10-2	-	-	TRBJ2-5	TGCGCCAGCAGTGGACTTAAAGAGACCCAGTACTTC	CASSGLKETQYF
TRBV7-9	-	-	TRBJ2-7	TGTGCCAGCAGCTTAGTGAGGGACGTGCGAAGTGAGCAGTACTTC	CASSLVRDVRSEQYF
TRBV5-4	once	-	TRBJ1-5	TGTGCCAGCAGCTTTGGGGGGTCAGGTCAGCCCCAGCATTTT	CASSFGGSGQPQHF
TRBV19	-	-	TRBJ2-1	TGTGCCAGTAGTTTGTTTAACAATGAGCAGTTCTTC	CASSLFNNEQFF
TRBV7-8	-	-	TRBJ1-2	TGTGCCAGCAGCTCAAACATCTATGGCTACACCTTC	CASSSNIYGYTF
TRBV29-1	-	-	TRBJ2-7	TGCAGCGTTGATCGGGACTACGAGCAGTACTTC	CSVDRDYEQYF
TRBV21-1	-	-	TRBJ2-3	TGTGCCAGCAGCAAAGGGGTCGGGACAGATACGCAGTATTTT	CASSKGVGTDTQYF
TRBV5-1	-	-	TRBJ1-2	TGCGCCAGCAGCCCGGAGGGTATGGGCAACTATGGCTACACCTTC	CASSPEGMGNYGYTF
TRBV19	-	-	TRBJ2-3	TGTGCCAGTAGGGTGGGACGGCCGCCCGATACGCAGTATTTT	CASRVGRPPDTQYF
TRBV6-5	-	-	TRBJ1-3	TGTGCCAGCAGTTACTCCAGGGCACTCTCTGGAAACACCATATATTTT	CASSYSRALSGNTIYF
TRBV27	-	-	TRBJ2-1	TGTGCCAGCAGTCCTCTCGGGACGGATGAGCAGTTCTTC	CASSPLGTDEQFF
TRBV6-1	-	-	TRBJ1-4	TGTGCCAGCTGGGGTGATGAAAAACTGTTTTTT	CASWGDEKLFF
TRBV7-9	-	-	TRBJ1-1	TGTGCCAGCAGCTCTAACACTGAAGCTTTCTTT	CASSSNTEAFF
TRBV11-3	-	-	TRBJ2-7	TGTGCCAGCAGCCCTGGTGAACCCCTGCGTTTCGGCCACGAGCAGTACTTC	CASSPGEPLRFGHEQYF
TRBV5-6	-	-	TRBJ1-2	TGTGCCAGCAGCCCGGGATTCTCCTATGGCTACACCTTC	CASSPGFSYGYTF
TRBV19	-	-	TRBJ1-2	TGTGCCAGTAGTACATCGGTCACAAACTATGGCTACACCTTC	CASSTSVTNYGYTF
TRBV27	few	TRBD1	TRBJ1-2	TGTGCCAGCAGTGGGACAGGGAGAGCTGGCTACACCTTC	CASSGTGRAGYTF